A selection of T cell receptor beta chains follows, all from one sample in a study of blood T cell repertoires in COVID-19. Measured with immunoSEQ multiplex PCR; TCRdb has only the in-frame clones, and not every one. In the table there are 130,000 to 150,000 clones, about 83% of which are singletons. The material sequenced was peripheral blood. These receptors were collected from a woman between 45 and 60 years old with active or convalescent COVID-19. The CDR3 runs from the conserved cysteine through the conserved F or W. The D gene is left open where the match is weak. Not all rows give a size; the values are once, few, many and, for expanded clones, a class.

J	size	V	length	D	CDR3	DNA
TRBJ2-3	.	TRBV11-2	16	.	CASSLIRSRLTDTQYF	TGTGCCAGCAGCTTAATTAGGTCCAGACTCACAGATACGCAGTATTTT
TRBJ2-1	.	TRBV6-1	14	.	CASSEYPSSREQFF	TGTGCCAGCAGTGAATACCCTAGTTCACGCGAGCAGTTCTTC
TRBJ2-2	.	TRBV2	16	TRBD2	CASSASGGTNTGELFF	TGTGCCAGCAGTGCCAGCGGGGGAACGAACACCGGGGAGCTGTTTTTT
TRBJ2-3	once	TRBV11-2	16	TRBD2	CASSLALAGRTYTQYF	TGTGCCAGCAGCTTAGCGCTAGCGGGACGTACGTATACGCAGTATTTT
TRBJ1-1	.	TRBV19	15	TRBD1	CASRAEGQGAVRAFF	TGTGCCAGTAGGGCGGAGGGACAGGGGGCAGTGCGAGCTTTCTTT
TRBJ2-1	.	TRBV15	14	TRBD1	CATSTPGQGREQFF	TGTGCCACCAGCACCCCGGGACAGGGAAGAGAGCAGTTCTTC
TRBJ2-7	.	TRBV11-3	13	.	CASSSGSAYEQYF	TGTGCCAGCAGCTCCGGGAGCGCCTACGAGCAGTACTTC
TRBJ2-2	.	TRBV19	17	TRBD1	CASSILSGTANTGELFF	TGTGCCAGTAGTATATTGTCCGGGACAGCGAACACCGGGGAGCTGTTTTTT
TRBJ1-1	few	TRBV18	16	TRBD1	CASSDRTGKLSTEAFF	TGTGCCAGCTCAGACAGGACAGGGAAGTTGAGCACTGAAGCTTTCTTT
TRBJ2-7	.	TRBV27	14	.	CASSSQGSTYEQYF	TGTGCCAGCAGTTCGCAGGGGTCTACCTACGAGCAGTACTTC
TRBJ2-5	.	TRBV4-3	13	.	CASSQDAGETQYF	TGCGCCAGCAGCCAAGATGCGGGGGAGACCCAGTACTTC
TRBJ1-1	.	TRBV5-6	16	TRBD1	CASSLALGTGNTEAFF	TGTGCCAGCAGCTTGGCCCTCGGGACAGGGAACACTGAAGCTTTCTTT
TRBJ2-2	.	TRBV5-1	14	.	CASSLAQGTGELFF	TGCGCCAGCAGCTTGGCCCAGGGCACCGGGGAGCTGTTTTTT
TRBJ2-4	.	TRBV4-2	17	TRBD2	CASSTNQLTSGQNIQYF	TGTGCCAGCAGCACGAATCAACTAACTAGCGGACAAAACATTCAGTACTTC
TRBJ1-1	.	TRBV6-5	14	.	CASSTEGLDTEAFF	TGTGCCAGCAGTACCGAGGGTCTGGACACTGAAGCTTTCTTT
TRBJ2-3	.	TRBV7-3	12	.	CASSLTRDTQYF	TGTGCCAGCAGCTTAACCCGAGATACGCAGTATTTT
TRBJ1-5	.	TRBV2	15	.	CASRSGQPSNQPQHF	TGTGCCAGCAGATCTGGACAGCCTAGCAATCAGCCCCAGCATTTT
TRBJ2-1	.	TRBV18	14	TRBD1	CASSPWTGESEQFF	TGTGCCAGCTCACCTTGGACAGGGGAGAGTGAGCAGTTCTTC
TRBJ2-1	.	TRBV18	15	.	CASSLQTGSYNEQFF	TGTGCCAGCTCACTACAGACAGGCTCCTACAATGAGCAGTTCTTC
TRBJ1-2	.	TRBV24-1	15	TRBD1	CATSRGTGGNYGYTF	TGTGCCACCAGTAGAGGGACAGGGGGCAACTATGGCTACACCTTC
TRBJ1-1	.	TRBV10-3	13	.	CAISESGGTEAFF	TGTGCCATCAGTGAGTCAGGGGGCACTGAAGCTTTCTTT
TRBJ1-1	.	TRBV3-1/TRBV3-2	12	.	CASDFGHTEAFF	TGTGCCAGCGATTTTGGGCATACTGAAGCTTTCTTT
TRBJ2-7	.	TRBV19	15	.	CASRGSQGNTYEQYF	TGTGCCAGTAGAGGGTCACAGGGTAATACGTACGAGCAGTACTTC
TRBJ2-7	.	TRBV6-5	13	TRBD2	CASSYSGGTEQYF	TGTGCCAGCAGTTATTCGGGAGGAACAGAGCAGTACTTC
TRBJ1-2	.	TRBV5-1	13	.	CASSLGRNYGYTF	TGCGCCAGCAGCTTGGGCAGAAACTATGGCTACACCTTC
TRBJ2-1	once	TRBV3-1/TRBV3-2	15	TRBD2	CASSQLGGGAVEQFF	TGTGCCAGCAGCCAACTAGGCGGGGGGGCAGTTGAGCAGTTCTTC
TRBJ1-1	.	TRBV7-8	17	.	CASSYPWGGTRDTEAFF	TGTGCCAGCAGCTACCCCTGGGGGGGAACTAGGGACACTGAAGCTTTCTTT
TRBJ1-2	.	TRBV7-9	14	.	CASSSLTGNYGYTF	TGTGCCAGCAGCTCCCTTACAGGGAACTATGGCTACACCTTC
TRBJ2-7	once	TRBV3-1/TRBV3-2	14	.	CASSQPGNSYEQYF	TGTGCCAGCAGCCAACCGGGTAATTCCTACGAGCAGTACTTC